Here is one T cell receptor beta chain with its context. Its target is unknown. Attached unique molecular identifiers marked individual cDNA molecules. One entry per CDR3 protein results from TCRdb running MiXCR on the 5' RACE reads. The table includes more than 65,000 distinct CDR3 sequences, around 11% detected once. The source of the sample is a study of early T cells in non-severe SARS-CoV-2 infection. Study information: Whole-blood bulk RNA, unsorted, was sequenced, and chains were unpaired.

Germline CDR1 and CDR2: MDHEN and SYDVKM. This CDR3 comprises 15 residues. The V end lost 3 bases, the J end lost 6 bases, and 12 bases lay between the germline ends. Study-level findings and limits: Anti-spike CD8 specificities were favored by VDJdb matching, whose results missed private and CD4 specificities.

The sequence was collected from an adult who was a healthcare worker with PCR-confirmed SARS-CoV-2 infection or an uninfected control (not recorded which). The source material was whole blood, sampled at baseline. This chain links TRBV28 with TRBJ1-6; D ambiguous. The DNA of the CDR3 is TGTGCCAGCAGTTTTTCTGGGCAGTCTAATTCACCCCTCCACTTT. Its protein is CASSFSGQSNSPLHF.